This T cell receptor beta chain was documented in a study of blood T cell repertoires in COVID-19. V was trimmed by 0 bases and J by 4 bases, leaving 12 bases between them. The germline V gene has CDR1 SEHNR and CDR2 FQNEAQ (reference sequence). This CDR3 is built from 15 residues. Participants were aged about 18 to 90 years, lived in under 25 US areas, and enrolled virtually. Some clones are missing from TCRdb's copy, which holds only in-frame ones; the method was immunoSEQ multiplex PCR. The sample holds hundreds of thousands of clones, around nine tenths seen once. Specimen: PBMCs or T cells enriched from blood (not recorded which). This TCR was recovered from a woman aged 40 to 50 who had recovered from COVID-19. This sequence joins TRBV7-9 and TRBJ1-1; possibly TRBD1 for D (6 bases). CDR3 in DNA: TGTGCCAGCAGCTTAGCGGGGGGGCTCTTCACTGAAGCTTTCTTT. Translated, it gives CASSLAGGLFTEAFF.